What follows describes a single TCR beta chain. The record originates from a study of blood T cell repertoires in COVID-19. Study in general: Spain, Italy and the United States supplied samples that represented acute and convalescent COVID-19. In each case, the material was cDNA or gDNA derived from T cells, B-cell-depleted T cells, or PBMCs.

The CDR3 is made up of 16 amino acids. V gave up 4 bases and J gave up 4 bases; unmatched junction bases: 7. Germline loops: CDR1 SEHNR, CDR2 FQNEAQ (reference sequence). In the source study's methods: For nucleated cells, counts were estimated from reference gene primer amplification. TCRdb's copy holds only in-frame clones and misses some; the assay was immunoSEQ multiplex PCR. The D gene and trimming were derived from the DNA, and the V and J assignments and clone size from that table. The sample has about 130,000 clones, 65% to 90% seen once. The J gene is TRBJ1-5, the V gene TRBV7-9; 10 bases are shared with TRBD1. This clonotype was obtained from a woman of 80 years or more with acute or convalescent COVID-19. The sample comprised peripheral blood. CDR3 in amino acids: CASSSDPGQGNQPQHF. The DNA of the CDR3 is TGTGCCAGCAGCTCCGATCCGGGACAGGGGAATCAGCCCCAGCATTTT.